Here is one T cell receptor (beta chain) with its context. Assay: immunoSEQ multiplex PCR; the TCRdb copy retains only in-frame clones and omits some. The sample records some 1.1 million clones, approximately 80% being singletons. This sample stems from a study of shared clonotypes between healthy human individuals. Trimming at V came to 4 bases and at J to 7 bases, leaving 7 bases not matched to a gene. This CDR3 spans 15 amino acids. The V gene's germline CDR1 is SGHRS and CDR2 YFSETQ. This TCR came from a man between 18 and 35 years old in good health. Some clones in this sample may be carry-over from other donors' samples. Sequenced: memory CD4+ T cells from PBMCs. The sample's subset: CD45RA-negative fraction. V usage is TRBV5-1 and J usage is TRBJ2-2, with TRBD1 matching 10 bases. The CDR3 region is CASSAGTGDGGELFF. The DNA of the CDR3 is TGCGCCAGCAGCGCAGGGACAGGGGACGGCGGGGAGCTGTTTTTT.